The entry that follows covers one T cell receptor (beta chain) sequence. Its antigen is as yet unknown. The data originate from a study of cytomegalovirus exposure and HLA in healthy donors. Study context: Tens of millions of unique TCR sequences came from HLA-typed donors in an early release. General study points: Analysis was carried out at a later point, and it linked a missense DCLRE1C variant to TCR beta V- and J-gene trimming. Among donors in an Asian-associated ancestry cluster, a later analysis reportedly found fewer N-insertions than the roughly 610-donor mean. The classifier was said to identify cytomegalovirus status with high specificity and sensitivity.

The CDR3 runs 15 residues. V dropped 3 bases and J dropped 0; count of bases not matched to a gene: 1. Germline V gene data show CDR1 as SEHNR and CDR2 as FQNEAQ (reference sequence). 13 Jbeta primers and 60 Vbeta primers were used for the PCR. Only in-frame clones appear in the TCRdb table, and some are missing; sequencing was by immunoSEQ multiplex PCR. The sample includes about 170,000 clones, roughly 80% of them seen just once. Sequenced sample: PBMCs. The receptor was derived from a woman aged 18-29 years in good health and CMV-seronegative. This rearrangement joins TRBV7-9 to TRBJ2-2, with 7 bases identical to TRBD1. The CDR3 is CASSFGTANTGELFF. CDR3 coding DNA: TGTGCCAGCAGCTTTGGGACAGCGAACACCGGGGAGCTGTTTTTT. Using reference TRBV7-9 and TRBJ2-2 for the parts outside the CDR3, the full variable domain is DTGVSQNPRHKITKRGQNVTFRCDPISEHNRLYWYRQTLGQGPEFLTYFQNEAQLEKSRLLSDRFSAERPKGSFSTLEIQRTEQGDSAMYLCASSFGTANTGELFFGEGSRLTVL.